A single TCR beta chain is shown here with its context. Many counts were recorded for this clone. Its antigen is unknown. No much larger clonotype is one base removed from it; base qualities were not supplied. The data stem from a study of metastatic and nonmetastatic thyroid tumors (dated by TCRdb to 2020 to 2021). Study-wide context: The researchers compared repertoires between peripheral blood samples and tumor or nodule tissue samples from patients with malignant or benign thyroid disease.

Results and caveats for the whole study, not just this receptor: In both blood and tumor samples, TCR beta diversity was reported to be significantly higher in malignant tumors than in benign nodules.

Reading the germline V gene (reference sequence) gives CDR1 LNHNV and CDR2 YYDKDF. The CDR3 has 14 amino acids, counting the end cysteine and phenylalanine. Only CDR3 DNA is held: 42 bases, read in frame from base 1. Trimming takes 4 bases from V and 2 bases from J, and the germline ends sit 11 bases apart. Receptor amplification or capture employed PCR. The sequencer listed for this sample is Illumina HiSeq 4000. High-throughput sequencing was used to profile the TCR beta-chain CDR3 region of every patient. The paper's processing steps were these. Drawing on CDR3 differences between clinicopathological groups, the researchers built a classifier meant to tell apart patients with distant-metastatic papillary thyroid cancer. The Shannon index was used to measure repertoire diversity, and the Morisita-Horn index was used to measure how similar tumor and blood repertoires were. The public reads were reprocessed in TCRdb via fastp at Q25 and MiXCR, keeping in-frame beta chains. The V and J calls shown here were made by TCRdb, not taken from the authors' results. The sample includes under 30,000 clones, with just under 15% observed a single time. In total, the top ten clones hold approximately 3.3% of the sample.

None of the patients had been given any treatment before thyroid surgery. Patient clinical samples collected from about 2011 to 2018 were retrospectively analysed using T-cell receptor beta sequencing. This clonotype was sampled from a female donor with papillary thyroid cancer or a benign thyroid nodule (not recorded which). Some clones in this sample may be carry-over from other donors' samples. The specimen sequenced was blood. The sequence links TRBV15 to TRBJ2-5, with the D gene tentatively TRBD1 or TRBD2, based on 5 matching bases in each. The DNA reads TGTGCCACCAGCAAAGGGACCTCGCAAGAGACCCAGTACTTC. This codes for CATSKGTSQETQYF.